What follows are 31 T cell receptor beta chains derived from one specimen sequenced in a study of cytomegalovirus exposure and HLA in healthy donors. 13 Jbeta primers and 60 Vbeta primers were used for the PCR. The data were produced by immunoSEQ multiplex PCR, yet TCRdb's version contains in-frame clones alone and is incomplete. The table has about 160,000 clones, more than 80% seen once. The specimen was PBMCs. The receptors originated from a woman in her forties or fifties in good health and CMV-seronegative.

The rearrangement uses TRBV7-2 and TRBJ2-2; TRBD2 matches at 12 bases. The CDR3 is 16 amino acids. The V and J ends lost 5 bases and 5 bases, in that order; junction bases with no gene match: 6. Germline V gene sequence: CDR1 SGHTA, CDR2 FQGNSA. CDR3 in amino acids: CASSPTSGGRTGELFF. CDR3 in DNA: TGTGCCAGCAGCCCGACTAGCGGGGGACGGACCGGGGAGCTGTTTTTT. Together with reference TRBV7-2 and TRBJ2-2, the CDR3 gives the full variable domain: GAGVSQSPSNKVTEKGKDVELRCDPISGHTALYWYRQSLGQGLEFLIYFQGNSAPDKSGLPSDRFSAERTGGSVSTLTIQRTQQEDSAVYLCASSPTSGGRTGELFFGEGSRLTVL.

This clone was seen a handful of times. The chain recombines TRBV15 with TRBJ1-4; 7 bases agree with TRBD1. V shed 2 bases and J 7 bases; nucleotides not matched to a gene: 7. CDR3 length: 15 residues. In germline, CDR1 is LNHNV, CDR2 YYDKDF (reference sequence). CDR3 sequence reads: CATSRPTGFGEKLFF. In DNA form, the CDR3 reads TGTGCCACCAGCAGACCGACAGGGTTCGGTGAAAAACTGTTTTTT.

This clone was recorded only once. The chain couples TRBV7-9 to TRBJ1-2, with 8 positions matching TRBD1. Germline V CDR1 and CDR2: SEHNR, FQNEAQ (reference sequence). This CDR3 has 16 amino acids. With V trimmed by 1 base and J by 2 bases, 6 bases remained unmatched. CDR3 nucleotide sequence: TGTGCCAGCAGCTTAGGTTGGACAGGGATAAACTATGGCTACACCTTC. It codes for CASSLGWTGINYGYTF.

About this clone: This CDR3 is also generated by other DNA sequences in the sample. The chain couples TRBV15 to TRBJ2-7, with D possibly being TRBD2 (5 bases). Germline assignment: CDR1 LNHNV and CDR2 YYDKDF (reference sequence). The CDR3 has 13 amino acids. Trimming cost V 0 bases and J 6 bases, with 9 bases left between them. The chain's CDR3 is CATSRDRGREQYF. CDR3 nucleotides: TGTGCCACCAGCAGAGATAGAGGGCGCGAGCAGTACTTC.

The rearrangement joins TRBV7-6 to TRBJ2-2; possible D gene TRBD1, 6 bases. V gave up 4 bases and J gave up 6 bases, with 15 bases separating them. In germline, CDR1 is SGHVS, CDR2 FNYEAQ. The CDR3 is 15 residues long. CDR3 in amino acids: CASSSKQGIAGELFF. DNA of the CDR3: TGTGCCAGCAGCTCCAAACAGGGTATTGCCGGGGAGCTGTTTTTT.

The chain carries TRBV4-1 and TRBJ2-5; 7 bases agree with TRBD2. The J call could be wrong; TRBJ2-7 is a better fit for the DNA end. Germline lookup yields CDR1 MGHRA and CDR2 YSYEKL. The CDR3 spans 15 residues. The CDR3 DNA sequence: TGCGCCAGCAGCCAAGAGAGACTAGCCTCCTACGAGCAGTACTTC. Protein product: CASSQERLASYEQYF.

The chain carries TRBV28 and TRBJ2-3, with 7 positions matching TRBD1. Germline values: CDR1 MDHEN, CDR2 SYDVKM. This CDR3 region has 16 residues. V shed 3 bases, J shed 2 bases, and the junction held 8 bases outside the gene matches. In DNA form, the CDR3 reads TGTGCCAGCAGTTTTCAGGGGACAGTAGACACAGATACGCAGTATTTT. Translated: CASSFQGTVDTDTQYF.

The rearrangement links TRBV2 to TRBJ2-3; 7 nucleotides align to TRBD1. The V segment lost 6 bases and the J segment 0 bases; nucleotides outside the gene matches: 3. Germline CDR1 SNHLY, CDR2 FYNNEI. The CDR3 has 14 residues. The CDR3 spells CASSWGQSTDTQYF. In DNA, the CDR3 is TGTGCCAGCAGCTGGGGACAGAGCACAGATACGCAGTATTTT.

The chain carries TRBV13 and TRBJ2-1; tentatively, D is TRBD2 (6 bases). Germline-derived CDR1 and CDR2 are PRHDT and FYEKMQ (reference sequence). The CDR3 is made up of 18 amino acids. The ends were cut back, 4 bases at V and 2 bases at J, with 21 bases in the middle. The CDR3 reads CASSSESFGGGAYNEQFF. DNA of the CDR3: TGTGCCAGCAGCTCAGAGTCCTTTGGCGGAGGGGCCTACAATGAGCAGTTCTTC.

The V call is TRBV10-3, the J call TRBJ2-3; 9 nucleotides align to TRBD1. Per the germline V gene, CDR1 is ENHRY and CDR2 is SYGVKD. The CDR3 extends over 15 amino acids. V gave up 7 bases and J gave up 4 bases; unmatched junction bases: 9. CDR3 protein: CAIKPGTGNSDTQYF. The CDR3 DNA sequence: TGTGCCATCAAACCAGGGACAGGGAATTCAGATACGCAGTATTTT.

As concerns this clone: Other DNA sequences from this sample encode an identical CDR3 as well. Here the CDR3 reads CASSPGQGGTGELFF. The CDR3 DNA reads TGTGCCAGCTCACCGGGGCAGGGCGGCACCGGGGAGCTGTTTTTT. The chain links TRBV18 to TRBJ2-2; maybe TRBD1 (5 bases). Trimming took off 3 bases at V and 4 bases at J, with 12 bases between the two ends. The CDR3 extends over 15 amino acids. Germline V gene sequence: CDR1 KGHSH, CDR2 LQKENI.

V gene TRBV2 combines with J gene TRBJ1-4; weak D call: TRBD1 (5 bases). This CDR3 has 13 residues. Trimming pared 6 bases from V and 7 bases from J, leaving 12 bases between. Germline V gene lookup returns CDR1 SNHLY and CDR2 FYNNEI. CDR3: CASRSQGTEKLFF. The DNA of the CDR3 is TGTGCCAGCAGGTCGCAGGGAACTGAAAAACTGTTTTTT.

CDR3 protein: CASSSRVGATNEQYF. CDR3 in DNA: TGTGCCAGCAGCTCTAGGGTTGGGGCTACGAACGAGCAGTACTTC. The rearrangement links TRBV7-9 to TRBJ2-7; possible D gene TRBD1, 5 bases. The CDR3 has 15 residues. In germline, CDR1 is SEHNR, CDR2 FQNEAQ (reference sequence). The V and J ends lost 4 bases and 5 bases respectively, with 18 bases between them.

V and J are TRBV10-2 and TRBJ2-3, with 8 bases aligning to TRBD2. The CDR3 sequence is 15 residues long. V lost 3 bases to trimming and J lost 1 base; unmatched junction nucleotides: 3. Germline-derived CDR1 and CDR2 are WSHSY and SAAADI. The DNA for the CDR3 is TGCGCCAGCAGTGAAAGAGCGGGAGGCACAGATACGCAGTATTTT. Translation: CASSERAGGTDTQYF.

The rearrangement joins TRBV5-1 to TRBJ1-2; 11 positions agree with TRBD1. This CDR3 is 13 amino acids long. Germline V gene lookup returns CDR1 SGHRS and CDR2 YFSETQ. Unmatched junction bases numbered 5, after V lost 4 bases and J lost 9 bases. The CDR3 sequence: CASSKGQGESYTF. The CDR3 DNA is TGCGCCAGCAGCAAGGGACAGGGGGAAAGCTACACCTTC.

The chain recombines TRBV5-1 with TRBJ2-7; 7 bases are shared with TRBD2. Trimming took 4 bases from V and 0 from J; bases not matched to a gene: 13. In germline, CDR1 is SGHRS, CDR2 YFSETQ. The CDR3 is 17 residues long. CDR3 sequence: CASSRDSVAGLSYEQYF. CDR3 nucleotides: TGCGCCAGCAGCAGGGATTCGGTAGCGGGCCTCTCCTACGAGCAGTACTTC. Based on the CDR3 plus reference TRBV5-1 and TRBJ2-7, the full variable domain is KAGVTQTPRYLIKTRGQQVTLSCSPISGHRSVSWYQQTPGQGLQFLFEYFSETQRNKGNFPGRFSGRQFSNSRSEMNVSTLELGDSALYLCASSRDSVAGLSYEQYFGPGTRLTVT.

This clone has just a few counts. This sequence joins TRBV15 and TRBJ2-1, with 12 bases identical to TRBD2. With V trimmed by 0 bases and J by 14 bases, 11 bases remained unmatched. The CDR3 loop spans 16 amino acids. Germline loops: CDR1 LNHNV, CDR2 YYDKDF (reference sequence). The CDR3 protein is CATSRDSSLAGGPKFF. CDR3 DNA sequence: TGTGCCACCAGCAGAGATTCAAGCCTAGCGGGAGGGCCTAAGTTCTTC.

Concerning this clone itself: One base away lies a much larger clone, so this may be a sequencing read error. The chain is built from TRBV5-4 and TRBJ1-2; weak D call: TRBD1 (5 bases). The CDR3 is made up of 16 amino acids. V dropped 0 bases and J dropped 7 bases, with 19 bases sitting between them. Germline values: CDR1 SGHNT, CDR2 YYREEE (reference sequence). The CDR3 here is CASSLASRQGAGGYTF. As DNA, the CDR3 is TGTGCCAGCAGCTTGGCCTCCCGGCAGGGCGCTGGTGGCTACACCTTC.

The chain combines TRBV7-2 with TRBJ2-7; 7 nucleotides line up with TRBD2. This CDR3 spans 15 amino acids. Per germline, CDR1 SGHTA and CDR2 FQGNSA. The J segment lost 5 bases and the V segment lost 0 bases, leaving 7 bases of the junction unmatched. The CDR3, as DNA: TGTGCCAGCAGCTTAGCGGGCGGGGGAATGAACGAGCAGTACTTC. Translated, it gives CASSLAGGGMNEQYF. The variable domain in full, completed from reference TRBV7-2 and TRBJ2-7, reads GAGVSQSPSNKVTEKGKDVELRCDPISGHTALYWYRQSLGQGLEFLIYFQGNSAPDKSGLPSDRFSAERTGGSVSTLTIQRTQQEDSAVYLCASSLAGGGMNEQYFGPGTRLTVT.

This chain uses TRBV5-1 with TRBJ2-5; the D is unclear. The CDR3 is 13 amino acids. V dropped 2 bases and J dropped 0 bases, with 5 bases sitting between them. The germline V gene encodes CDR1 SGHRS and CDR2 YFSETQ. The CDR3 DNA reads TGCGCCAGCAGCTTAGAGTACCAAGAGACCCAGTACTTC. Translating it yields CASSLEYQETQYF.

This clone was seen more than once but under ten times. V and J are TRBV27 and TRBJ2-1; TRBD2 aligns across 7 bases. The germline V gene has CDR1 MNHEY and CDR2 SMNVEV (reference sequence). Losses at the gene ends were 3 bases for V and 6 bases for J; bases not matched to a gene: 8. The CDR3 has 15 residues. In DNA, the CDR3 is TGTGCCAGCAGTTTCCAAGCGGGAACCGCCAATGAGCAGTTCTTC. The encoded protein is CASSFQAGTANEQFF.

The chain links TRBV2 to TRBJ2-1; D unresolved. The CDR3 has 14 residues. The V gene lost 5 bases and the J gene lost 0 bases, with 8 bases spanning the gap. Germline V gene data show CDR1 as SNHLY and CDR2 as FYNNEI. CDR3 amino acids: CASSTSSSYNEQFF. Written as DNA, the CDR3 is TGTGCCAGCAGTACGTCTAGCTCCTACAATGAGCAGTTCTTC.

About this clone: Compared with germline, one end of the junction differs, possibly owing to a read error. This chain joins TRBV7-9 and TRBJ1-2; 10 nucleotides agree with TRBD1. The CDR3 contains 17 residues. The germline V gene encodes CDR1 SEHNR and CDR2 FQNEAQ (reference sequence). The CDR3 coding sequence is TGTTCCAGCAGCTTATTACTTGACAGGGGGCGACGTGATGGCTACACCTTC. Residues: CSSSLLLDRGRRDGYTF.

A single count supports this clone. V gene TRBV13 combines with J gene TRBJ1-5; a weak D match, TRBD1 (6 bases). V was trimmed by 7 bases and J by 0 bases, leaving 13 bases between them. This CDR3 contains 15 residues. In germline, CDR1 is PRHDT, CDR2 FYEKMQ (reference sequence). This chain's CDR3 is CASTQGRNSNQPQHF. CDR3 nucleotides: TGTGCCAGCACCCAGGGGAGAAATAGCAATCAGCCCCAGCATTTT.

The chain couples TRBV27 to TRBJ1-2; the match to TRBD1 covers 9 bases. With 0 bases clipped from V and 4 bases from J, the junction kept 6 bases outside the gene matches. This CDR3 region has 16 residues. The germline V gene has CDR1 MNHEY and CDR2 SMNVEV (reference sequence). In DNA form, the CDR3 reads TGTGCCAGCAGTTTATCGGGGACAGGGAGCCGCTATGGCTACACCTTC. This sequence encodes CASSLSGTGSRYGYTF.

The rearrangement links TRBV7-2 to TRBJ1-2, with 7 nucleotides matching TRBD1. The J segment lost 0 bases and the V segment lost 2 bases, leaving 3 bases of the junction unmatched. Germline CDR1 is SGHTA and CDR2 is FQGNSA. The CDR3 is 15 residues long. This chain's CDR3 is CASSLTGQPNYGYTF. The CDR3 bases are TGTGCCAGCAGCTTAACGGGACAGCCTAACTATGGCTACACCTTC.

This chain joins TRBV6-6 and TRBJ1-1; 9 positions match TRBD1. V dropped 1 base and J dropped 3; count of bases not matched to a gene: 0. Looked up from germline, CDR1 is MNHNY and CDR2 is SVGAGI (reference sequence). The CDR3 totals 14 residues. This chain's CDR3 is CASSYWDRDTEAFF. The DNA of the CDR3 is TGTGCCAGCAGTTACTGGGACAGGGACACTGAAGCTTTCTTT.

The genes are TRBV7-8 and TRBJ2-2, with 11 bases matching TRBD2. V was pared by 4 bases and J by 4 bases, with 8 bases of the junction left unmatched. Germline-derived CDR1 and CDR2 are SGHVS and FQNEAQ. The CDR3 is made up of 17 amino acids. The CDR3 DNA is TGTGCCAGCAGCTCGCCTCGACTAGCGGGAACCACCGGGGAGCTGTTTTTT. It translates to CASSSPRLAGTTGELFF.

The chain joins TRBV14 to TRBJ2-7; D not resolved. The CDR3 is made up of 13 amino acids. Germline V gene sequence: CDR1 SGHDN, CDR2 FVKESK. Trimming removed 3 bases at V and 3 bases at J, with 9 bases between. CDR3 sequence reads: CASSHSVFYEQYF. The CDR3 DNA reads as TGTGCCAGCAGCCATTCAGTTTTCTACGAGCAGTACTTC. Full variable domain (missing parts from reference TRBV14 and TRBJ2-7): EAGVTQFPSHSVIEKGQTVTLRCDPISGHDNLYWYRRVMGKEIKFLLHFVKESKQDESGMPNNRFLAERTGGTYSTLKVQPAELEDSGVYFCASSHSVFYEQYFGPGTRLTVT.

This rearrangement joins TRBV14 to TRBJ2-1; no definite D call. The germline V and J ends were trimmed by 4 bases and 2 bases, with 9 bases remaining between them. Germline lookup yields CDR1 SGHDN and CDR2 FVKESK. The CDR3 totals 14 residues. As DNA, the CDR3 is TGTGCCAGCAGCCTAGACTGGCCCTACAATGAGCAGTTCTTC. Protein: CASSLDWPYNEQFF.

V gene TRBV7-2 combines with J gene TRBJ2-3; tentatively, D is TRBD1 (5 bases). This CDR3 contains 12 residues. In germline, CDR1 is SGHTA, CDR2 FQGNSA. V gave up 11 bases and J gave up 4 bases, with 13 bases separating them. Here the CDR3 DNA reads TGTGCCTCTGGGCAGGGCCCAGATACGCAGTATTTT. Its protein is CASGQGPDTQYF.